This record covers a single TCR beta chain. Its antigen remains unidentified. One base away there is no much larger clone; base qualities are not given. Donors were healthy HIV-negative adults with no recently reported acute infections or vaccinations. Only Caucasian adults living in Nashville, Tennessee, USA were represented among the donors. Magnetic negative selection was used to enrich CD4+ T cells, after which naive cells were positively selected on CD45RA and the negative fraction became the memory subset. Blood was collected by leukapheresis, and PBMCs were isolated by Ficoll-Histopaque density gradient centrifugation and then cryopreserved in liquid nitrogen vapor phase. Purity and quantity of every magnetically sorted T cell population were checked by analytical flow cytometry. From each sorted fraction, genomic DNA was isolated and quantified by UV absorbance on a Nanodrop 2000c. This sample is part of a study of shared clonotypes between healthy human individuals (TCRdb year 2020). With regard to the full study: The cohort included three men and a couple of women between 18 and 49 years of age. Leukapheresis yielded between about 0.9 and 10 billion PBMCs per donor. Blood TCR repertoires of about five healthy adults were deeply sequenced to estimate repertoire size and the extent of clonotype sharing between individuals. For each donor, CD4 naive and CD4 memory were each given three plates, CD8 naive was given two plates, and CD8 memory was given one plate. Different laboratories and diverse techniques were used to prepare libraries and sequence TCR repertoires, to increase sequencing depth and limit assay-specific biases.

Using the deep immunoSEQ assay, TCR CDR3 regions were amplified from genomic DNA by multiplex PCR. Genomic DNA extracted from each cell subset was distributed evenly over all wells of several immunoSEQ 96-well plates, and each plate served as one replicate. Each replicate PCR for sorted subsets received about 200 ng genomic DNA, equal to tens of thousands of T cell genomes. Purified libraries were measured with a Qubit 3.0 fluorometer, size-checked on a Bioanalyzer 2100, and measured again with the KAPA Library Quantification kit. Every immunoSEQ 96-well plate was sequenced on a dedicated single-read 150-cycle Illumina NextSeq 550 flow cell. Concerning the study's data processing: Because the immunoSEQ output held only junctional sequences and lacked quality scores, the filtering could not match the filtering applied to full-length reads. Sequences were annotated with PyIR, a Python wrapper for IgBLAST v1.9, and V/J genes and CDR3 were assigned using IMGT germline references. Any read was removed if the V/J assignment was weak (E-value above 1e-6), the CDR3 was missing, or the read contained stop codons, out-of-frame junctions, or ambiguous translated residues. V3J clonotypes were defined as sequences sharing the same inferred V gene, J gene, and CDR3 amino acid sequence. The percentage overlap between two repertoires was calculated by dividing the number of shared unique clonotypes by the size of the smaller repertoire. RTK rarefaction, the Chao1 estimator, and Recon v2.1 estimates of unobserved clonotypes were used to assess repertoire richness. OLGA was used to compute generation probabilities for all TCRbeta clonotypes that the gDNA method yielded from a handful of donors. TCRdb mirrors the immuneACCESS table, restricted to in-frame sequences. Some clones are absent from its copies; in checked studies, under half trace to an unresolved V gene, and the reason for the others is unknown. V and J calls and clone size come straight from that table; D and trimming were deduced from the DNA. For this sample there are more than 400,000 clones; around 96% appear just once. 0.064% of the sample belongs to the ten largest clones.

Reading the germline V gene gives CDR1 SGHTA and CDR2 FQGNSA. The trim is 2 bases for V and 6 bases for J, with a gap of 6 bases between the germline ends. The CDR3 holds 12 amino acids from the cysteine to the phenylalanine. The only DNA kept is the CDR3, 36 bases in frame from the first base. Points the paper makes about the study in general: Across a few donors, 5% to 6% of naive CD4, 3% to 4% of naive CD8, about 2.3% of memory CD4, and about 0.44% of memory CD8 clonotypes were shared. Rarefaction of sorted-subset datasets indicated incomplete sequencing despite the large sequencing depth. Based on pairwise subsampling, the degree of clonotype sharing among donors was expected to be affected by sequencing depth. Larger estimated clonotype richness was generally found for naive subsets than for memory subsets. Sampling was restricted to blood, and TCR repertoires in tissue are likely to differ from TCR repertoires in blood. Clonotypes shared by all four sorted-subset donors showed higher generation probabilities than non-shared clonotypes. The small number of donors limited the genetic and exposure-history diversity represented.

The source of this sequence is a woman in her thirties in good health. This chain joins TRBV7-2 to TRBJ2-3; the D gene cannot be named for sure. Source material: naive CD4+ T cells sorted from blood. The cell subset or site label, read with the paper, signifies: CD45RA+ positively selected. The CDR3 region has the sequence CASSLMYDTQYF. The nucleotide sequence is given as TGTGCCAGCAGCTTAATGTACGATACGCAGTATTTT.